The 16 T cell receptor beta chains below come from one sample, sequenced in a study of shared clonotypes between healthy human individuals. Data came from immunoSEQ multiplex PCR; TCRdb stores just in-frame clones and leaves some out. The table lists 1.5 million to 2.5 million clones, over 85% of them singletons. Positive CCR7 selection of CD45RO-negative cells yielded the naive CD8 cells, and terminally differentiated effector memory CD45RA+ cells were excluded. The sample was naive CD8+ T cells sorted from blood. Receptors were obtained from a man between 18 and 35 years old in good health.

The chain carries TRBV7-6 and TRBJ2-7; perhaps TRBD1 as D (5 bases). CDR1 is SGHVS and CDR2 is FNYEAQ in the germline V gene. Trimming took 1 base from V and 5 from J, leaving 15 bases between them. The CDR3 sequence is 15 residues long. CDR3 bases: TGTGCCAGCAGCTTAGAGGTGGCAGGGAAGAACGAGCAGTACTTC. Amino acids: CASSLEVAGKNEQYF.

This clone was observed a few times. The chain is built from TRBV5-4 and TRBJ1-2; 7 nucleotides agree with TRBD1. Germline values: CDR1 SGHNT, CDR2 YYREEE (reference sequence). This CDR3 spans 15 amino acids. V lost 3 bases and J lost 0; bases outside the gene matches: 5. The DNA of the CDR3 is TGTGCCAGCAGCTACAGGGGCCAGTCTAACTATGGCTACACCTTC. This codes for CASSYRGQSNYGYTF.

The chain recombines TRBV6-1 with TRBJ2-7; D gene ambiguous. The CDR3 is made up of 14 amino acids. Per germline, CDR1 MNHNS and CDR2 SASEGT. Trimming took 1 base from V and 1 from J, leaving 8 bases between them. The CDR3: CASSEEITSYEQYF. The CDR3, as DNA: TGTGCCAGCAGTGAAGAAATTACATCCTACGAGCAGTACTTC.

The genes are TRBV27 and TRBJ1-4; D is ambiguous. There are 15 residues in the CDR3. V was shortened by 0 bases and J by 8 bases, with 13 bases between the two germline ends. Per the germline V gene, CDR1 is MNHEY and CDR2 is SMNVEV (reference sequence). The CDR3 sequence: CASSLSGGFNEKLFF. For the CDR3, the DNA is TGTGCCAGCAGTTTATCGGGTGGGTTTAACGAAAAACTGTTTTTT.

This CDR3 reads CASSSRPIGGYGYTF. In nucleotides, the CDR3 is TGTGCCAGCAGCTCAAGGCCCATCGGGGGCTATGGCTACACCTTC. The rearrangement links TRBV7-2 to TRBJ1-2; weak D call: TRBD1 (5 bases). This CDR3 spans 15 amino acids. V lost 4 bases and J 4 bases, leaving 16 bases between the germline ends. The germline CDR1 and CDR2 sequences are SGHTA and FQGNSA.

The chain carries TRBV13 and TRBJ2-7; weak D call: TRBD2 (5 bases). CDR1 and CDR2 from the germline V gene are PRHDT and FYEKMQ (reference sequence). The V end lost 2 bases, the J end lost 6 bases, and 11 bases lay between the germline ends. This CDR3 has 13 residues. CDR3 in DNA: TGTGCCAGCAGCTTAATCGGGGAGTCCGAGCAGTACTTC. Protein: CASSLIGESEQYF.

This chain links TRBV5-6 with TRBJ2-7; D unclear. The ends were cut back, 5 bases at V and 0 bases at J, with 12 bases in the middle. The CDR3 consists of 14 residues. The V gene's germline CDR1 is SGHDT and CDR2 YYEEEE. The CDR3 nucleotides are TGTGCCAGCAGTTTAAACCCAGACTCCTACGAGCAGTACTTC. It is translated as CASSLNPDSYEQYF.

This clone was seen once. The chain carries TRBV29-1 and TRBJ2-4, with 8 nucleotides matching TRBD2. This CDR3 has 15 residues. V was pared by 7 bases and J by 7 bases, with 15 bases of the junction left unmatched. Germline loops: CDR1 SQVTM, CDR2 ANQGSEA. Here the CDR3 DNA reads TGCAGCGCTGAGGGTCCAGCGGGGGAGGGGAACATTCAGTACTTC. It yields the protein CSAEGPAGEGNIQYF. The whole variable domain, remainder taken from reference TRBV29-1 and TRBJ2-4, is SAVISQKPSRDICQRGTSLTIQCQVDSQVTMMFWYRQQPGQSLTLIATANQGSEATYESGFVIDKFPISRPNLTFSTLTVSNMSPEDSSIYLCSAEGPAGEGNIQYFGAGTRLSVL.

The chain joins TRBV7-9 to TRBJ2-2; 8 positions match TRBD2. The CDR3 has 14 amino acids. Germline CDR1 and CDR2: SEHNR and FQNEAQ (reference sequence). V lost 5 bases, J lost 6 bases, and 5 bases stayed unmatched. The CDR3 DNA is TGTGCCAGCAGCCCAGCGGGAGAGGCCGGGGAGCTGTTTTTT. It codes for CASSPAGEAGELFF.

This chain connects TRBV19 to TRBJ1-6; D remains ambiguous. Looked up from germline, CDR1 is LNHDA and CDR2 is SQIVND (reference sequence). The CDR3 runs to 16 residues. The germline V and J ends were trimmed by 5 bases and 0 bases, with 11 bases remaining between them. The CDR3 reads CASSEERSSYNSPLHF. The CDR3 coding sequence is TGTGCCAGTAGTGAGGAGAGGAGCTCCTATAATTCACCCCTCCACTTT.

The chain joins TRBV5-6 to TRBJ2-2, with D hard to call. Trimming left V 0 bases short and J 7 bases short, with 7 bases between. The length of the CDR3 is 13 residues. Germline CDR1 SGHDT, CDR2 YYEEEE. In DNA form, the CDR3 reads TGTGCCAGCAGCTTGGGGCTGGTCGGGGAGCTGTTTTTT. It yields the protein CASSLGLVGELFF. Using reference TRBV5-6 and TRBJ2-2 for the parts outside the CDR3, the full variable domain is DAGVTQSPTHLIKTRGQQVTLRCSPKSGHDTVSWYQQALGQGPQFIFQYYEEEERQRGNFPDRFSGHQFPNYSSELNVNALLLGDSALYLCASSLGLVGELFFGEGSRLTVL.

This clone has a handful of counts. This sample also contains other DNA sequences that code for the same CDR3. The gene calls are TRBV9 and TRBJ2-7; the D gene is possibly TRBD2 (6 bases). The ends were cut back, 0 bases at V and 2 bases at J, with 9 bases in the middle. Looked up from germline, CDR1 is SGDLS and CDR2 is YYNGEE. The CDR3 covers 14 residues. The CDR3 sequence: CASSVGGGTYEQYF. The CDR3 coding sequence is TGTGCCAGCAGCGTAGGTGGGGGGACCTACGAGCAGTACTTC.

This clone was seen just once. The chain recombines TRBV28 with TRBJ1-5; 11 bases are a match to TRBD1. Germline CDR1 and CDR2: MDHEN and SYDVKM. The CDR3 is made up of 16 amino acids. V was pared by 5 bases and J by 4 bases, with 7 bases of the junction left unmatched. The CDR3 protein is CASSPEGQGANQPQHF. The CDR3 nucleotides are TGTGCCAGCAGTCCCGAAGGACAGGGGGCGAATCAGCCCCAGCATTTT.

This rearrangement joins TRBV6-5 to TRBJ2-1; D perhaps matches TRBD2 (6 bases). The CDR3 runs 15 residues. The germline V gene has CDR1 MNHEY and CDR2 SVGAGI. V shed 6 bases and J shed 0 bases, with 12 bases lying between them. The CDR3 here is CASSIADSSYNEQFF. In DNA, the CDR3 is TGTGCCAGCAGCATAGCGGATAGCTCCTACAATGAGCAGTTCTTC.

As for this clone: This sample also contains other DNA sequences that code for the same CDR3. The chain employs TRBV28 and TRBJ2-7, with a weak D call TRBD1 (5 bases). V gave up 5 bases and J gave up 7 bases, with 6 bases separating them. Germline values: CDR1 MDHEN, CDR2 SYDVKM. CDR3 length: 10 amino acids. The DNA for the CDR3 is TGTGCCAGCAGTGACAGTGAGCAGTACTTC. Encoded protein: CASSDSEQYF.

For this clone: Different DNA sequences within this sample yield the same CDR3. The gene calls are TRBV7-6 and TRBJ2-2; no clear D. The CDR3 has 15 amino acids. Germline V lookup: CDR1 SGHVS, CDR2 FNYEAQ. Trimming left V 1 base short and J 1 base short, with 7 bases between. CDR3 DNA sequence: TGTGCCAGCAGCTTAGGAGTGGAGAACACCGGGGAGCTGTTTTTT. Protein: CASSLGVENTGELFF.